These 21 T cell receptor beta chains were all obtained from the same sample, sequenced in a study of blood T cell repertoires in COVID-19 (dated by TCRdb to the early 2020s). The protocol used for the library was the immunoSEQ multiplex PCR assay. Imported from immuneACCESS, the table was reduced by TCRdb to in-frame sequences with V and J called. These copies leave out some clones; in studies compared against another copy, an unresolved V gene accounts for under half, and the cause of the remainder is not known. This sample comprises about 270,000 clones, around 86% of them detected only once. In total, the top ten clones hold 10% to 15% of the sample. Material: peripheral blood. All receptors derive from a human donor in a cohort sampled during active COVID-19.

In this sample, this clone turned up once. V usage is TRBV3-1 (or the pseudogene TRBV3-2) and J usage is TRBJ1-6, with unresolved D. CDR3 length: 16 amino acids. Looked up from germline, CDR1 is LGHDT and CDR2 is YNNKEL (reference sequence). The V and J ends lost 6 bases and 0 bases respectively, with 12 bases between them. The CDR3 DNA sequence: TGTGCCAGCAGGCACGGCGGGAGCTCCTATAATTCACCCCTCCACTTT. Translation gives CASRHGGSSYNSPLHF.

The chain employs TRBV5-1 and TRBJ2-7; TRBD2 aligns across 10 bases. This CDR3 region has 15 residues. The junction had 8 bases not matched to a gene; V was cut back by 4 bases and J by 4 bases. Germline CDR1 is SGHRS and CDR2 is YFSETQ. CDR3 in amino acids: CASSRGTSESYEQYF. The CDR3, as DNA: TGCGCCAGCAGCCGGGGGACTAGCGAGAGTTACGAGCAGTACTTC. The whole variable domain, remainder taken from reference TRBV5-1 and TRBJ2-7, is KAGVTQTPRYLIKTRGQQVTLSCSPISGHRSVSWYQQTPGQGLQFLFEYFSETQRNKGNFPGRFSGRQFSNSRSEMNVSTLELGDSALYLCASSRGTSESYEQYFGPGTRLTVT.

The J gene is TRBJ2-7, the V gene TRBV18, with D possibly matching TRBD2 (5 bases). The V and J ends lost 0 bases and 4 bases respectively, with 28 bases between them. This CDR3 has 20 residues. Per the germline V gene, CDR1 is KGHSH and CDR2 is LQKENI. The CDR3 DNA reads TGTGCCAGCTCACCACCCATCATACTAGAAGGAAGGTTCTTAGGATACGAGCAGTACTTC. Amino acid sequence: CASSPPIILEGRFLGYEQYF.

The rearrangement uses TRBV7-9 and TRBJ2-7; no reliable D call. Trimming shortened V by 1 base and J by 9 bases, and 13 bases separated the two germline ends. This CDR3 is 13 amino acids long. Germline V gives CDR1 SEHNR, CDR2 FQNEAQ (reference sequence). CDR3 region: CASSLDRENRQYF. CDR3 nucleotide sequence: TGTGCCAGCAGCTTAGACCGAGAGAACAGGCAGTACTTC.

The rearrangement joins TRBV29-1 to TRBJ1-1; a weak D match, TRBD1 (5 bases). The length of the CDR3 is 13 residues. The ends were cut back, 7 bases at V and 0 bases at J, with 12 bases in the middle. The germline V gene encodes CDR1 SQVTM and CDR2 ANQGSEA. The CDR3 spells CSAYDRLNTEAFF. The CDR3 coding sequence is TGCAGCGCGTACGACAGACTGAACACTGAAGCTTTCTTT.

V usage is TRBV3-1 (or the pseudogene TRBV3-2) and J usage is TRBJ1-3; 9 positions agree with TRBD1. V was clipped by 5 bases and J by 11 bases; unmatched bases: 10. Germline loops: CDR1 LGHDT, CDR2 YNNKEL (reference sequence). This CDR3 has 14 amino acids. CDR3 nucleotides: TGTGCCAGCAGCGACAGGGGGAGTTCGGTGGCCATATATTTT. This encodes CASSDRGSSVAIYF.

This clone has just one count. The genes are TRBV6-1 and TRBJ1-2, with unresolved D. V dropped 0 bases and J dropped 7 bases, with 15 bases sitting between them. Germline V gene data show CDR1 as MNHNS and CDR2 as SASEGT. The CDR3 consists of 15 residues. The CDR3 DNA follows: TGTGCCAGCAGTGAAGCCCGGACTCCCCGAAGTGGCTACACCTTC. Translation: CASSEARTPRSGYTF.

The chain employs TRBV5-1 and TRBJ1-4; 7 bases are a match to TRBD1. The CDR3 extends over 14 amino acids. Germline V lookup: CDR1 SGHRS, CDR2 YFSETQ. V lost 3 bases to trimming and J lost 6 bases; unmatched junction nucleotides: 5. CDR3 protein: CASSSGRGDEKLFF. The CDR3 nucleotides read TGCGCCAGCAGCTCAGGCAGGGGGGATGAAAAACTGTTTTTT.

The sample holds one count of this clone. V usage is TRBV27 and J usage is TRBJ2-3; D is perhaps TRBD2 (6 bases). The germline CDR1 and CDR2 sequences are MNHEY and SMNVEV (reference sequence). V was trimmed by 7 bases and J by 1 base, leaving 24 bases between them. This CDR3 is built from 18 residues. CDR3 protein: CASTPTFRLVGRTDTQYF. CDR3 DNA sequence: TGTGCCAGCACACCTACCTTCCGACTAGTGGGCCGCACAGATACGCAGTATTTT.

The CDR3 region is CASSLPTGQETQYF. In DNA form, the CDR3 reads TGTGCCAGCTCACTTCCGACAGGGCAAGAGACCCAGTACTTC. This chain joins TRBV18 and TRBJ2-5, with 7 bases identical to TRBD1. CDR3 length: 14 residues. The trim removed 4 bases at V and 2 bases at J, leaving 4 bases unmatched. Germline assignment: CDR1 KGHSH and CDR2 LQKENI.

The chain carries TRBV4-2 and TRBJ2-2; no clear D. Germline V gene data show CDR1 as LGHNA and CDR2 as YNFKEQ. This CDR3 is built from 18 residues. V shed 1 base and J shed 0 bases, with 15 bases lying between them. The CDR3 is CASSQGTMGEANTGELFF. The CDR3 coding sequence is TGTGCCAGCAGCCAAGGAACTATGGGTGAAGCGAACACCGGGGAGCTGTTTTTT.

J is TRBJ1-5 and V is TRBV6-4; 7 nucleotides agree with TRBD1. The junction had 20 bases not matched to a gene; V was cut back by 9 bases and J by 6 bases. The CDR3 loop spans 17 amino acids. The V gene's germline CDR1 is MRHNA and CDR2 SNTAGT. The CDR3 spells CARGRNTDRWWGQPQHF. The CDR3 nucleotides read TGTGCCAGGGGGAGAAACACGGACAGGTGGTGGGGTCAGCCCCAGCATTTT.

The J gene is TRBJ2-7, the V gene TRBV18; D is undetermined. Trimming removed 3 bases at V and 3 bases at J, with 9 bases between. This CDR3 has 13 residues. The germline V gene has CDR1 KGHSH and CDR2 LQKENI. CDR3 DNA sequence: TGTGCCAGCTCACCCCTAAAAATCTACGAGCAGTACTTC. Its translation: CASSPLKIYEQYF.

This chain joins TRBV4-3 and TRBJ2-7; 10 bases map to TRBD1. The V gene's germline CDR1 is LGHNA and CDR2 YSLEER. J lost 2 bases, V lost 5 bases, and 6 bases had no gene match. The CDR3 has 15 residues. The CDR3 DNA sequence: TGCGCCAGCAGCTTCCGACAGGGGGCTACCTACGAGCAGTACTTC. It encodes CASSFRQGATYEQYF.

There are many counts of this clone. The chain carries TRBV5-1 and TRBJ2-5, with 11 positions matching TRBD2. Trimming cost V 7 bases and J 2 bases; bases outside gene matches: 4. The CDR3 length is 14 residues. Germline CDR1 SGHRS, CDR2 YFSETQ. This CDR3 is CASDSGRGQETQYF. The CDR3 DNA reads as TGCGCCAGCGATAGCGGGAGGGGGCAAGAGACCCAGTACTTC.

The chain carries TRBV5-1 and TRBJ2-5; maybe TRBD2 (7 bases). Germline CDR1 reads SGHRS; CDR2 reads YFSETQ. CDR3 length: 16 residues. The V gene lost 3 bases and the J gene lost 2 bases, with 17 bases spanning the gap. The DNA of the CDR3 is TGCGCCAGCAGCTGGGGGGGGGCACACTCACAAGAGACCCAGTACTTC. This sequence encodes CASSWGGAHSQETQYF.

This chain joins TRBV18 and TRBJ2-4, with D possibly matching TRBD1 (6 bases). This CDR3 comprises 17 residues. V lost 0 bases, J lost 2 bases, and 14 bases lay in between. Germline V gene sequence: CDR1 KGHSH, CDR2 LQKENI. This CDR3 reads CASSPPLGGRTKNIQYF. DNA for the CDR3: TGTGCCAGCTCACCACCTCTAGGGGGTCGGACCAAAAACATTCAGTACTTC.

The chain is built from TRBV5-5 and TRBJ2-1; weak D call: TRBD2 (6 bases). This CDR3 comprises 13 residues. CDR1 and CDR2 (germline): SGHKS, YYEKEE (reference sequence). Trimming cost V 4 bases and J 6 bases, with 11 bases left between them. The CDR3 DNA sequence: TGTGCCAGCAGCGTGGGACTGTCCAATGAGCAGTTCTTC. It is translated as CASSVGLSNEQFF.

This chain joins TRBV6-5 and TRBJ1-4, with D possibly TRBD1 on 5 matching bases. There are 15 residues in the CDR3. The germline CDR1 and CDR2 sequences are MNHEY and SVGAGI. Trimming cost V 6 bases and J 6 bases, with 17 bases left between them. The CDR3 nucleotides read TGTGCCAGCAGGAAAGGCGGGGGGAAAGATGAAAAACTGTTTTTT. Translating gives CASRKGGGKDEKLFF.

This clone was observed a single time. This chain uses TRBV3-1 (or the pseudogene TRBV3-2) with TRBJ1-1; D ambiguous. Trimming left V 4 bases short and J 5 bases short, with 8 bases between. CDR3 length: 12 amino acids. Germline values: CDR1 LGHDT, CDR2 YNNKEL (reference sequence). For the CDR3, the DNA is TGTGCCAGCAGCCGCCAACGGACTGAAGCTTTCTTT. Translated, it gives CASSRQRTEAFF.

The chain couples TRBV7-7 to TRBJ2-5; TRBD2 is a possible D gene (6 bases). Per germline, CDR1 SSHAT and CDR2 FNYEAQ (reference sequence). The CDR3 spans 14 residues. V was shortened by 6 bases and J by 1 base, with 12 bases between the two germline ends. CDR3 coding DNA: TGTGCCAGCAGTTCCTTAGCGGCCCAAGAGACCCAGTACTTC. It is translated as CASSSLAAQETQYF.